The clone carrying this T cell receptor beta chain was seen only once. This sample is part of a study of shared T cell receptors in the human thymus. The data were produced by immunoSEQ multiplex PCR, yet TCRdb's version contains in-frame clones alone and is incomplete. The sample records approximately 580,000 clones, roughly 74% being singletons. There are 15 residues in the CDR3. Germline CDR1 MNHEY, CDR2 SVGAGI. The junction had 7 bases not matched to a gene; V was cut back by 4 bases and J by 3 bases. These data also featured in a second study, about human thymus T cells. From that study: V and J genes seemed to be used with bias in thymic and blood repertoires.

Sequenced sample: thymocytes. The chain links TRBV6-5 to TRBJ2-3; TRBD2 aligns across 7 bases. The TCR was taken from a boy under three years old with a congenital heart defect. The CDR3 loop is CASSSKDGGTDTQYF. In nucleotides, the CDR3 is TGTGCCAGCAGTTCCAAGGACGGGGGGACAGATACGCAGTATTTT.